The 20 T cell receptor beta chains presented below share a single source sample, sequenced in a study of beta chain features in type 1 diabetes. Reverse transcribing all isolated RNA meant expressed TCRB transcripts were sequenced. The data were produced by immunoSEQ multiplex PCR, yet TCRdb's version contains in-frame clones alone and is incomplete. The sample carries about 220,000 clones, approximately 11% recorded once. Sequencing used central memory CD4+ T cells from blood. These receptors were collected from a man aged 18 to 35 in good health.

V and J are TRBV7-3 and TRBJ2-3, with D unclear. Between the trimmed V and J ends, which lost 4 bases and 10 bases, there was a span of 15 bases. From germline, CDR1 is SGHTA and CDR2 FQGTGA. The CDR3 is 13 residues long. The CDR3 loop reads CASSSNLYQAQYF. The CDR3 DNA is TGTGCCAGCAGCTCAAATCTTTACCAGGCGCAGTATTTT.

This clone has just a few counts. The chain employs TRBV27 and TRBJ2-6, with D hard to call. Trimming took 6 bases from V and 0 from J, leaving 3 bases between them. Germline loops: CDR1 MNHEY, CDR2 SMNVEV (reference sequence). CDR3 length equals 13 residues. CDR3 loop: CASRSSGANVLTF. The DNA of the CDR3 is TGTGCCAGCAGATCCTCTGGGGCCAACGTCCTGACTTTC.

The V and J genes are TRBV14 and TRBJ2-1; 8 positions agree with TRBD1. The junction had 5 bases not matched to a gene; V was cut back by 4 bases and J by 0 bases. Germline assignment: CDR1 SGHDN and CDR2 FVKESK. The CDR3 sequence is 16 residues long. For the CDR3, the DNA is TGTGCCAGCAGCCGAAGACAGGGGCTCTCCTACAATGAGCAGTTCTTC. Translating gives CASSRRQGLSYNEQFF.

There are many counts of this clone. The gene calls are TRBV29-1 and TRBJ2-1; 7 nucleotides line up with TRBD1. Germline V gene data show CDR1 as SQVTM and CDR2 as ANQGSEA. Trimming took 4 bases from V and 4 from J; bases not matched to a gene: 4. The length of the CDR3 is 13 residues. The CDR3 region has the DNA TGCAGCGTTGGAGCGACAGGGTACAATGAGCAGTTCTTC. Its translation: CSVGATGYNEQFF.

In DNA, the CDR3 is TGTGCCAGCACCGCAGGGTACTATGGCTACACCTTC. Translation: CASTAGYYGYTF. The chain combines TRBV9 with TRBJ1-2, with D perhaps TRBD1 (5 bases). The CDR3 totals 12 residues. CDR1 SGDLS and CDR2 YYNGEE come from the germline V gene. With 6 bases removed from V and 3 bases from J, the gap between germline ends came to 9 bases. The full variable domain, its missing parts supplied by reference TRBV9 and TRBJ1-2, is DSGVTQTPKHLITATGQRVTLRCSPRSGDLSVYWYQQSLDQGLQFLIQYYNGEERAKGNILERFSAQQFPDLHSELNLSSLELGDSALYFCASTAGYYGYTFGSGTRLTVV.

This chain uses TRBV11-2 with TRBJ2-1; D is possibly TRBD2 (6 bases). The CDR3 is 16 amino acids. Trimming stripped 3 bases from V and 7 bases from J, with 19 bases between. Germline-derived CDR1 and CDR2 are SGHAT and FQNNGV. CDR3 in amino acids: CASSFSRSGAENEQFF. CDR3 in DNA: TGTGCCAGCAGCTTTTCACGATCGGGAGCTGAGAATGAGCAGTTCTTC.

This clone was picked up many times. J is TRBJ2-3 and V is TRBV25-1; 7 nucleotides line up with TRBD1. J was trimmed by 6 bases and V by 8 bases; bases with no gene match: 5. This CDR3 comprises 12 residues. Germline CDR1 and CDR2: MGHDK and SYGVNS. The CDR3 loop reads CASCRGTDTQYF. In nucleotides, the CDR3 is TGTGCCAGCTGCAGGGGGACGGATACGCAGTATTTT.

This clone was picked up a small number of times. The V gene is TRBV4-3, the J gene TRBJ2-7; 8 positions match TRBD1. This CDR3 region has 15 residues. In germline, CDR1 is LGHNA, CDR2 YSLEER. The J segment lost 2 bases and the V segment lost 7 bases, leaving 10 bases of the junction unmatched. The CDR3 bases are TGCGCCAGCACCCGAGAATCGACAGGGGCCTACGAGCAGTACTTC. It encodes CASTRESTGAYEQYF.

The table lists this clone with many counts. The chain is built from TRBV7-2 and TRBJ2-7; 7 bases map to TRBD2. Germline values: CDR1 SGHTA, CDR2 FQGNSA. The CDR3 has 12 amino acids. Losses at the gene ends were 5 bases for V and 6 bases for J; bases not matched to a gene: 4. CDR3 nucleotide sequence: TGTGCCAGCAGCGCGACTAGCCCCGAGCAGTACTTC. This gives the protein CASSATSPEQYF.

This clone was seen only a few times. This chain connects TRBV9 to TRBJ2-7, with D uncertain. The CDR3 sequence is 15 residues long. From germline, CDR1 is SGDLS and CDR2 YYNGEE. V shed 4 bases and J shed 2 bases, with 16 bases lying between them. The CDR3 protein is CASSRSASYPYEQYF. DNA for the CDR3: TGTGCCAGCAGCCGATCCGCGTCCTACCCCTACGAGCAGTACTTC. Based on the CDR3 plus reference TRBV9 and TRBJ2-7, the full variable domain is DSGVTQTPKHLITATGQRVTLRCSPRSGDLSVYWYQQSLDQGLQFLIQYYNGEERAKGNILERFSAQQFPDLHSELNLSSLELGDSALYFCASSRSASYPYEQYFGPGTRLTVT.

The gene calls are TRBV2 and TRBJ2-5; maybe TRBD1 (6 bases). The CDR3 spans 15 residues. Germline-derived CDR1 and CDR2 are SNHLY and FYNNEI. The V end was cut by 5 bases, the J end by 5 bases, with 18 bases between. DNA for the CDR3: TGTGCCAGCAGTACAAACAGGGATGTATTTGAGACCCAGTACTTC. It encodes CASSTNRDVFETQYF.

The rearrangement links TRBV9 to TRBJ2-1; 10 bases align to TRBD2. Per germline, CDR1 SGDLS and CDR2 YYNGEE. This CDR3 has 17 residues. V gave up 0 bases and J gave up 7 bases; unmatched junction bases: 10. The chain's CDR3 is CASSVGSSGSRVNEQFF. In DNA, the CDR3 is TGTGCCAGCAGCGTAGGCTCTAGCGGGAGTCGGGTGAATGAGCAGTTCTTC.

This clone was seen a handful of times. The chain carries TRBV6-6 and TRBJ2-5; 13 bases map to TRBD2. The CDR3 is 15 amino acids. Per the germline V gene, CDR1 is MNHNY and CDR2 is SVGAGI (reference sequence). V gave up 5 bases and J gave up 4 bases; unmatched junction bases: 4. CDR3 protein: CASSPGLAGSETQYF. Here the CDR3 DNA reads TGTGCCAGCAGTCCGGGACTAGCGGGATCAGAGACCCAGTACTTC.

The V call is TRBV30, the J call TRBJ1-3; D gene unclear. The CDR3 is 12 residues long. Germline CDR1 is GTSNPN and CDR2 is SVGIG (reference sequence). Trimming removed 3 bases at V and 0 bases at J, with 3 bases between. The chain's CDR3 is CAWSSSGNTIYF. In nucleotides, the CDR3 is TGTGCCTGGAGCAGCTCTGGAAACACCATATATTTT.

The chain recombines TRBV28 with TRBJ1-1; 7 bases agree with TRBD1. The CDR3 covers 13 residues. Germline loops: CDR1 MDHEN, CDR2 SYDVKM. Unmatched junction bases numbered 10, after V lost 9 bases and J lost 6 bases. CDR3 DNA sequence: TGTGCCAGTAGGAAAGGGGGCTCGTCTGAAGCTTTCTTT. Amino acids: CASRKGGSSEAFF.

This clone has a count of ten or more. The chain is built from TRBV30 and TRBJ1-5, with D unresolved. This CDR3 spans 13 amino acids. CDR1 and CDR2 from the germline V gene are GTSNPN and SVGIG (reference sequence). The V and J ends lost 2 bases and 0 bases respectively, with 5 bases between them. CDR3 coding DNA: TGTGCCTGGAGTCGAAATAGCAATCAGCCCCAGCATTTT. Its translation: CAWSRNSNQPQHF.

This clone came up a few times. The chain links TRBV5-4 to TRBJ2-1, with 9 bases fitting TRBD1. Unmatched junction bases numbered 4, after V lost 7 bases and J lost 8 bases. CDR1 and CDR2 from the germline V gene are SGHNT and YYREEE (reference sequence). The CDR3 has 12 amino acids. CDR3: CASGTGRYEQFF. In nucleotides, the CDR3 is TGTGCCAGCGGGACAGGGAGGTATGAGCAGTTCTTC.

This clone was counted many times. The chain links TRBV9 to TRBJ2-1; 9 nucleotides agree with TRBD1. CDR1 SGDLS and CDR2 YYNGEE come from the germline V gene. This CDR3 comprises 16 residues. Trimming took 4 bases from V and 4 from J; bases not matched to a gene: 9. CDR3 region: CASSSWTGTGYNEQFF. The CDR3, as DNA: TGTGCCAGCAGCTCTTGGACCGGGACAGGGTACAATGAGCAGTTCTTC.

In its sample, this clone was seen a few times. The V and J genes are TRBV6-5 and TRBJ2-7; TRBD2 aligns across 8 bases. Trimming at V came to 7 bases and at J to 3 bases, leaving 11 bases not matched to a gene. This CDR3 has 15 residues. Germline CDR1 and CDR2: MNHEY and SVGAGI. Here the CDR3 DNA reads TGTGCCAGCAACGGAGCGGGAGCCGGATTCTACGAGCAGTACTTC. Encoded protein: CASNGAGAGFYEQYF.

The chain couples TRBV15 to TRBJ1-2; D ambiguous. Per the germline V gene, CDR1 is LNHNV and CDR2 is YYDKDF (reference sequence). The CDR3 sequence is 13 residues long. V shed 4 bases and J shed 6 bases, with 12 bases lying between them. The CDR3 DNA reads TGTGCCACCAGCACCCCGGGCGGAAATGGCTACACCTTC. As protein: CATSTPGGNGYTF.